These 21 T cell receptor beta chains came from one sample sequenced in a study of beta chain features in type 1 diabetes. The authors reverse transcribed all of the isolated RNA, so sequencing captured expressed TCRB transcripts. Generated by immunoSEQ multiplex PCR, the TCRdb table keeps only in-frame clones and is missing some. The sample shows a few hundred thousand clones, 14% of them seen only once. The specimen was central memory CD4+ T cells from blood. These receptors came from a man aged 25 to 40 in good health.

This clone was seen a handful of times. CDR3 loop: CSVAGQEDYGYTF. CDR3 coding DNA: TGCAGCGTGGCCGGACAGGAGGACTATGGCTACACCTTC. The chain is built from TRBV29-1 and TRBJ1-2, with TRBD1 matching 7 bases. Trimming cost V 6 bases and J 3 bases; bases outside gene matches: 7. CDR3 length: 13 residues. CDR1 is SQVTM and CDR2 is ANQGSEA in the germline V gene.

The chain couples TRBV11-2 to TRBJ1-1, with D perhaps matching TRBD1 (5 bases). Trimming removed 3 bases at V and 3 bases at J, with 20 bases between. CDR3 size: 17 residues. Germline CDR1 SGHAT, CDR2 FQNNGV. The CDR3 DNA reads TGTGCCAGCAGCTTTAGGGATTGGGACCTTCGGGACACTGAAGCTTTCTTT. This gives the protein CASSFRDWDLRDTEAFF.

This clone was observed at least ten times. The V and J genes are TRBV25-1 and TRBJ1-1; D is possibly TRBD1 (6 bases). Germline V gives CDR1 MGHDK, CDR2 SYGVNS. Trimming took off 3 bases at V and 6 bases at J, with 14 bases between the two ends. There are 14 residues in the CDR3. The CDR3 protein is CASSDVGGYAEAFF. The CDR3 DNA reads as TGTGCCAGCAGTGATGTAGGGGGGTACGCTGAAGCTTTCTTT.

The V call is TRBV2, the J call TRBJ2-2; possibly TRBD1 for D (6 bases). The ends were cut back, 7 bases at V and 4 bases at J, with 16 bases in the middle. The CDR3 contains 15 residues. Germline V lookup: CDR1 SNHLY, CDR2 FYNNEI. The CDR3 region is CASKSQGPFTGELFF. DNA for the CDR3: TGTGCCAGCAAATCCCAGGGGCCGTTCACCGGGGAGCTGTTTTTT. The entire variable domain, with the rest obtained from reference TRBV2 and TRBJ2-2, is as follows: EPEVTQTPSHQVTQMGQEVILRCVPISNHLYFYWYRQILGQKVEFLVSFYNNEISEKSEIFDDQFSVERPDGSNFTLKIRSTKLEDSAMYFCASKSQGPFTGELFFGEGSRLTVL.

There are a few counts of this clone. The J gene is TRBJ2-7, the V gene TRBV7-7, with D hard to call. The CDR3 sequence is 14 residues long. From germline, CDR1 is SSHAT and CDR2 FNYEAQ (reference sequence). Trimming left V 2 bases short and J 1 base short, with 9 bases between. The DNA of the CDR3 is TGTGCCAGCAGCTTAAATTCGGGTTCCTACGAGCAGTACTTC. Its protein is CASSLNSGSYEQYF.

This clone was picked up a small number of times. A single base is all that separates this from a far larger clone, so a read error is likely. Other DNA sequences from this sample encode an identical CDR3 as well. This chain connects TRBV5-4 to TRBJ1-2, with no clear D. The CDR3 is 15 residues long. Germline values: CDR1 SGHNT, CDR2 YYREEE (reference sequence). The ends were cut back, 4 bases at V and 0 bases at J, with 13 bases in the middle. CDR3 sequence reads: CASSQVRQANYGYTF. Written as DNA, the CDR3 is TGTGCCAGCAGCCAAGTTCGACAAGCTAACTATGGCTACACCTTC.

This clone occurred a few times. The chain is built from TRBV27 and TRBJ1-3, with D possibly matching TRBD1 (5 bases). The CDR3 length is 16 residues. Trimming pared 5 bases from V and 2 bases from J, leaving 16 bases between. The germline gives CDR1 MNHEY, CDR2 SMNVEV (reference sequence). In nucleotides, the CDR3 is TGTGCCAGCAGTGAAACTGAGGGGCGAACTGGAAACACCATATATTTT. This codes for CASSETEGRTGNTIYF.

This clone has just a few counts. The V call is TRBV11-2, the J call TRBJ1-2; D call uncertain. The CDR3 is 16 amino acids. Germline V CDR1 and CDR2: SGHAT, FQNNGV. Trimming removed 5 bases at V and 5 bases at J, with 21 bases between. The CDR3 spells CASSLILGGLGYGYTF. The CDR3 DNA is TGTGCCAGCAGCCTTATCTTGGGTGGACTAGGGTATGGCTACACCTTC. Based on the CDR3 plus reference TRBV11-2 and TRBJ1-2, the full variable domain is EAGVAQSPRYKIIEKRQSVAFWCNPISGHATLYWYQQILGQGPKLLIQFQNNGVVDDSQLPKDRFSAERLKGVDSTLKIQPAKLEDSAVYLCASSLILGGLGYGYTFGSGTRLTVV.

This clone was counted only a few times. This chain uses TRBV6-1 with TRBJ1-2, with TRBD1 as a possible D gene (5 bases). Between the trimmed V and J ends, which lost 0 bases and 8 bases, there was a span of 10 bases. CDR1 MNHNS and CDR2 SASEGT come from the germline V gene. This CDR3 is 13 amino acids long. CDR3 coding DNA: TGTGCCAGCAGTGAAGCAGGGACTAGGGGCTACACCTTC. Translation: CASSEAGTRGYTF.

The chain recombines TRBV4-3 with TRBJ2-1; D unclear. The V gene's germline CDR1 is LGHNA and CDR2 YSLEER. Trimming shortened V by 0 bases and J by 4 bases, and 10 bases separated the two germline ends. The CDR3 sequence is 15 residues long. DNA for the CDR3: TGCGCCAGCAGCCAAGAGGCTAGTATGTACAATGAGCAGTTCTTC. It translates to CASSQEASMYNEQFF.

This clone was seen a handful of times. The V and J genes are TRBV9 and TRBJ2-3, with D tentatively TRBD1 (5 bases). The CDR3 has 16 residues. Germline V gene data show CDR1 as SGDLS and CDR2 as YYNGEE. Trimming left V 0 bases short and J 4 bases short, with 15 bases between. CDR3: CASSVANLWGSDTQYF. CDR3 nucleotides: TGTGCCAGCAGCGTAGCAAATTTGTGGGGCTCAGATACGCAGTATTTT.

This clone has only a few counts. V usage is TRBV10-2 and J usage is TRBJ1-5; D is unclear. This CDR3 comprises 14 residues. The V gene lost 6 bases and the J gene lost 3 bases, with 12 bases spanning the gap. Germline CDR1 reads WSHSY; CDR2 reads SAAADI. The chain's CDR3 is CASRHGIDNQPQHF. The CDR3 DNA reads as TGCGCCAGCAGGCACGGAATAGACAATCAGCCCCAGCATTTT.

V gene TRBV2 combines with J gene TRBJ2-1, with 10 nucleotides matching TRBD2. This CDR3 spans 16 amino acids. V trimming: 6 bases; J trimming: 3 bases; junction bases outside the gene matches: 8. Looked up from germline, CDR1 is SNHLY and CDR2 is FYNNEI. The CDR3 DNA reads as TGTGCCAGCAGCCGGTTGGGACTAGCGCTCTACAATGAGCAGTTCTTC. As protein: CASSRLGLALYNEQFF.

A few counts support this clone. The chain uses TRBV27 and TRBJ1-4, with D perhaps matching TRBD1 (6 bases). V was pared by 8 bases and J by 4 bases, with 17 bases between. This CDR3 region has 15 residues. Germline V gives CDR1 MNHEY, CDR2 SMNVEV (reference sequence). The CDR3 here is CASSPGAGLNEKLFF. The CDR3 DNA is TGTGCCAGCTCACCGGGGGCAGGCCTTAATGAAAAACTGTTTTTT.

Only a few counts were recorded for this clone. The genes are TRBV19 and TRBJ1-1; TRBD1 might be the D (6 bases). The V gene lost 6 bases and the J gene lost 1 base, with 12 bases spanning the gap. The CDR3 spans 14 residues. The germline CDR1 and CDR2 sequences are LNHDA and SQIVND (reference sequence). CDR3 amino acids: CASRAGHGNTEAFF. Written as DNA, the CDR3 is TGTGCCAGTAGGGCGGGACACGGGAACACTGAAGCTTTCTTT.

The chain uses TRBV15 and TRBJ1-2; D not resolved. Germline V gives CDR1 LNHNV, CDR2 YYDKDF (reference sequence). The CDR3 is made up of 12 amino acids. V was clipped by 1 base and J by 8 bases, with 8 bases between them. CDR3: CATSRAEGGYTF. The CDR3 DNA sequence: TGTGCCACCAGCAGAGCGGAGGGAGGCTACACCTTC.

The J gene is TRBJ2-3, the V gene TRBV20-1; no definite D call. Trimming pared 0 bases from V and 7 bases from J, leaving 2 bases between. The CDR3 sequence is 10 residues long. Germline V CDR1 and CDR2: DFQATT, SNEGSKA (reference sequence). The CDR3: CSARDNTQYF. CDR3 in DNA: TGCAGTGCTAGAGACAATACGCAGTATTTT.

There are a few counts of this clone. This chain links TRBV27 with TRBJ2-5, with D hard to call. The V end lost 3 bases, the J end lost 4 bases, and 6 bases lay between the germline ends. CDR3 length: 12 amino acids. Germline V gene sequence: CDR1 MNHEY, CDR2 SMNVEV (reference sequence). DNA of the CDR3: TGTGCCAGCAGTTTGGTGGGAGAGACCCAGTACTTC. Its protein product is CASSLVGETQYF.

There are a few counts of this clone. This chain joins TRBV25-1 and TRBJ1-1, with 9 bases that match TRBD1. The CDR3 is 15 amino acids. Germline V gives CDR1 MGHDK, CDR2 SYGVNS. The V gene end was trimmed by 4 bases and the J gene end by 6 bases; junction bases not matched to a gene: 9. In nucleotides, the CDR3 is TGTGCCAGCAGTGGAACTACAGGGGGCATCGCTGAAGCTTTCTTT. Protein: CASSGTTGGIAEAFF.

This clone showed up just a few times. The chain links TRBV28 to TRBJ2-4; D uncertain. Trimming removed 7 bases at V and 0 bases at J, with 13 bases between. Germline CDR1 is MDHEN and CDR2 is SYDVKM. The CDR3 extends over 15 amino acids. CDR3 nucleotide sequence: TGTGCCAGCACCCCCGGGTCGTTAGCCAAAAACATTCAGTACTTC. It codes for CASTPGSLAKNIQYF.

V gene TRBV5-6 combines with J gene TRBJ2-5; D ambiguous. V lost 0 bases to trimming and J lost 3 bases, with 9 bases between them. Per the germline V gene, CDR1 is SGHDT and CDR2 is YYEEEE. The CDR3 consists of 14 residues. This CDR3 reads CASSLDPGEETQYF. The DNA for the CDR3 is TGTGCCAGCAGCTTGGATCCTGGGGAAGAGACCCAGTACTTC.